This entry features one T cell receptor beta chain sequence. The CDR3 has 15 amino acids. V was trimmed by 5 bases and J by 0 bases, leaving 11 bases between them. Germline V CDR1 and CDR2: SGHAT, FQNNGV. The data derive from a study of blood T cell repertoires in COVID-19. The repertoire was sequenced with immunoSEQ multiplex PCR; TCRdb's copy has only in-frame clones and lacks some. This sample has over 300,000 clones, with about nine tenths found just once. Sequencing was done on a sample of PBMCs or T cells enriched from blood (not recorded which). This clonotype originated in a young woman who had recovered from COVID-19. This chain connects TRBV11-2 to TRBJ1-5, with D perhaps matching TRBD1 (5 bases). The CDR3 coding sequence is TGTGCCAGCAGCCCTACGGGGGTTAGCAATCAGCCCCAGCATTTT. Its translation is CASSPTGVSNQPQHF.